A selection of T cell receptor beta chains follows, all from one sample in a study of brain T cells in children with intractable seizures. Profiled with immunoSEQ multiplex PCR; TCRdb holds only in-frame clones, not every one. The repertoire has under 400,000 clones, nearly 95% of them found once; the top ten carry roughly 5.7%. The specimen was peripheral blood, collected approximately 5 months after surgery. The receptors stem from a boy in the first two years of life with tuberous sclerosis and intractable seizures. The CDR3 runs from the conserved cysteine through the conserved F or W. D genes are given only for firm matches. Clone size appears in some rows only: once, few, many, or a class for an expanded clone.

v_gene: TRBV2
d_gene: -
abundance: -
j_gene: TRBJ2-7
CDR3aa: CASREQGYEQYF
CDR3nt: TGTGCCAGCAGAGAACAGGGCTACGAGCAGTACTTC

v_gene: TRBV24-1
d_gene: TRBD1
abundance: -
j_gene: TRBJ1-6
CDR3aa: CATSDLNRGDYNSPLHF
CDR3nt: TGTGCCACCAGTGATTTGAACAGGGGTGATTATAATTCACCCCTCCACTTT

v_gene: TRBV19
d_gene: -
abundance: -
j_gene: TRBJ2-7
CDR3aa: CASSIGPGLSYEQYF
CDR3nt: TGTGCCAGTAGTATTGGTCCAGGGCTCTCCTACGAGCAGTACTTC

v_gene: TRBV11-3
d_gene: TRBD2
abundance: -
j_gene: TRBJ2-7
CDR3aa: CASSLTPSGEFAQYF
CDR3nt: TGTGCCAGCAGCTTAACTCCTAGCGGGGAATTTGCTCAGTACTTC

v_gene: TRBV21-1
d_gene: -
abundance: -
j_gene: TRBJ1-1
CDR3aa: CASTREQIAFF
CDR3nt: TGTGCCAGCACCCGAGAACAGATAGCTTTCTTT

v_gene: TRBV5-4
d_gene: -
abundance: once
j_gene: TRBJ1-2
CDR3aa: CASTLDRVDYGYTF
CDR3nt: TGTGCCAGCACCTTGGACCGAGTCGACTATGGCTACACCTTC

v_gene: TRBV19
d_gene: TRBD2
abundance: once
j_gene: TRBJ2-1
CDR3aa: CASSPGAGSYPYNEQFF
CDR3nt: TGTGCCAGTTCCCCCGGAGCGGGGAGCTACCCCTACAATGAGCAGTTCTTC

v_gene: TRBV7-2
d_gene: -
abundance: -
j_gene: TRBJ1-1
CDR3aa: CASSSDQVKNTEAFF
CDR3nt: TGTGCCAGCAGCAGTGACCAGGTTAAGAACACTGAAGCTTTCTTT

v_gene: TRBV7-9
d_gene: -
abundance: -
j_gene: TRBJ2-5
CDR3aa: CASSFVGPGGLFQETQYF
CDR3nt: TGTGCCAGCAGCTTTGTGGGTCCGGGGGGCTTATTCCAAGAGACCCAGTACTTC

v_gene: TRBV7-8
d_gene: TRBD1
abundance: -
j_gene: TRBJ1-1
CDR3aa: CASSFPGQGILAEAFF
CDR3nt: TGTGCCAGCAGCTTCCCGGGACAGGGGATTCTAGCTGAAGCTTTCTTT

v_gene: TRBV19
d_gene: TRBD1
abundance: -
j_gene: TRBJ1-5
CDR3aa: CASSITGTGGNQPQHF
CDR3nt: TGTGCCAGTAGTATTACCGGGACAGGGGGTAATCAGCCCCAGCATTTT

v_gene: TRBV24-1
d_gene: -
abundance: -
j_gene: TRBJ2-1
CDR3aa: CATSAQRDVYNEQFF
CDR3nt: TGTGCCACCAGTGCCCAGCGCGACGTCTACAATGAGCAGTTCTTC

v_gene: TRBV3-1/TRBV3-2
d_gene: -
abundance: -
j_gene: TRBJ2-5
CDR3aa: CASSLRFGVETQYF
CDR3nt: TGTGCCAGCAGCCTGAGGTTTGGTGTGGAGACCCAGTACTTC

v_gene: TRBV11-2
d_gene: TRBD2
abundance: -
j_gene: TRBJ2-7
CDR3aa: CASSLDLPQRGYEQYF
CDR3nt: TGTGCCAGCAGCTTAGATCTCCCCCAGCGGGGTTACGAGCAGTACTTC

v_gene: TRBV19
d_gene: TRBD1
abundance: -
j_gene: TRBJ2-7
CDR3aa: CASSIGQGVGEQYF
CDR3nt: TGTGCCAGTAGTATAGGACAGGGTGTTGGCGAGCAGTACTTC

v_gene: TRBV30
d_gene: -
abundance: -
j_gene: TRBJ2-7
CDR3aa: CAWSGGEPYEQYF
CDR3nt: TGTGCCTGGAGTGGGGGGGAACCCTACGAGCAGTACTTC

v_gene: TRBV7-9
d_gene: -
abundance: few
j_gene: TRBJ2-2
CDR3aa: CASSLVSRTRQNTGELFF
CDR3nt: TGTGCCAGCAGCTTAGTCTCTCGGACAAGGCAAAACACCGGGGAGCTGTTTTTT

v_gene: TRBV13
d_gene: TRBD1
abundance: -
j_gene: TRBJ1-5
CDR3aa: CASSRTGGGQPQHF
CDR3nt: TGTGCCAGCAGCAGGACAGGGGGCGGTCAGCCCCAGCATTTT

v_gene: TRBV28
d_gene: -
abundance: -
j_gene: TRBJ2-1
CDR3aa: CASSDNEQFF
CDR3nt: TGTGCCAGCAGCGACAATGAGCAGTTCTTC

v_gene: TRBV7-7
d_gene: TRBD2
abundance: -
j_gene: TRBJ2-5
CDR3aa: CASSLGVSGGQETQYF
CDR3nt: TGTGCTAGCAGCTTAGGTGTTAGCGGGGGGCAAGAGACCCAGTACTTC

v_gene: TRBV25-1
d_gene: -
abundance: -
j_gene: TRBJ2-7
CDR3aa: CASSDLQGYEQYF
CDR3nt: TGTGCCAGCAGTGATCTCCAGGGTTACGAGCAGTACTTC

v_gene: TRBV6-1
d_gene: -
abundance: -
j_gene: TRBJ1-2
CDR3aa: CASSEFYGYTF
CDR3nt: TGTGCCAGCAGTGAGTTCTACGGCTACACCTTC

v_gene: TRBV27
d_gene: TRBD1
abundance: few
j_gene: TRBJ2-7
CDR3aa: CASSLLGGASRYEQYF
CDR3nt: TGTGCCAGCAGTTTATTAGGGGGCGCTTCCAGATACGAGCAGTACTTC

v_gene: TRBV6-5
d_gene: -
abundance: once
j_gene: TRBJ1-2
CDR3aa: CASKSPPWKVGYTF
CDR3nt: TGTGCCAGCAAATCCCCTCCCTGGAAGGTGGGCTACACCTTC

v_gene: TRBV24-1
d_gene: -
abundance: -
j_gene: TRBJ1-5
CDR3aa: CATSDRTENQPQHF
CDR3nt: TGTGCCACCAGTGATCGGACAGAGAATCAGCCCCAGCATTTT

v_gene: TRBV5-5
d_gene: TRBD1
abundance: -
j_gene: TRBJ1-1
CDR3aa: CASRKTQGAGDTEAFF
CDR3nt: TGTGCCAGCAGAAAAACTCAGGGGGCTGGGGACACTGAAGCTTTCTTT